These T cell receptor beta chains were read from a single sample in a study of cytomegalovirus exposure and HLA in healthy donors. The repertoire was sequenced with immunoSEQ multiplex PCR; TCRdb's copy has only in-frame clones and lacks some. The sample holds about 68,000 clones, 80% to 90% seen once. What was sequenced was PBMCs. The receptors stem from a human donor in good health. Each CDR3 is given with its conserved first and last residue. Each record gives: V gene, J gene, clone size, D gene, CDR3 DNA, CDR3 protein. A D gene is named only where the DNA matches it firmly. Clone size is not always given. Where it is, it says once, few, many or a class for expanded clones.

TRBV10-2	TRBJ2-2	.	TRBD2	TGCGCCAGCAGTGAGTCTAGCGGGGGGGCCGCGGGCACCGGGGAGCTGTTTTTT	CASSESSGGAAGTGELFF
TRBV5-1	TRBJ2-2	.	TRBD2	TGCGCCAGCAGCCCGGGACTAGCGCGATCCAACACCGGGGAGCTGTTTTTT	CASSPGLARSNTGELFF
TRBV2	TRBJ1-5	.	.	TGTGCCAGCCGCACCCGAGAGGATCAGCCCCAGCATTTT	CASRTREDQPQHF
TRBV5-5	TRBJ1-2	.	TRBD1	TGTGCCAGCAAGGTACAGGGGATAATAGCTAACTATGGCTACACCTTC	CASKVQGIIANYGYTF
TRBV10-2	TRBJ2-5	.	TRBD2	TGCGCCAGCAGCCACCCAGGCGGGGGGGAGGAGACCCAGTACTTC	CASSHPGGGEETQYF
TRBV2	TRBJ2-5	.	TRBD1	TGTGCCAGCAGTCGGGACAGGGAGCTAGGAGAGACCCAGTACTTC	CASSRDRELGETQYF
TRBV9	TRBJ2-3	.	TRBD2	TGTGCCAGCAGCGTACCTAGCGGGGGCCTTGATACGCAGTATTTT	CASSVPSGGLDTQYF
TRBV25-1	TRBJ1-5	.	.	TGTGCCAGCAGTGGCACAGGGAGAGGTCAGCCCCAGCATTTT	CASSGTGRGQPQHF
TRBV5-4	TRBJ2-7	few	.	TGTGCCAGCAGCCGAAGGGCGGGACAGTCGACCTACGAGCAGTACTTC	CASSRRAGQSTYEQYF
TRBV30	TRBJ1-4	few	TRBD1	TGTGCCTGGAGTGTGGGGGGTCCTACAGGGGCCCTAGGCGAAAAACTGTTTTTT	CAWSVGGPTGALGEKLFF
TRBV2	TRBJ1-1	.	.	TGTGCCAGCATGGGGCGAACTAACACTGAAGCTTTCTTT	CASMGRTNTEAFF
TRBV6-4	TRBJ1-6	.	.	TGTGCCAGCAGTGAAGACAGGAATTCACCCCTCCACTTT	CASSEDRNSPLHF
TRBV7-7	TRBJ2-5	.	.	TGTGCTAGCAGCTTATGGGCAGACCAAGAGACCCAGTACTTC	CASSLWADQETQYF
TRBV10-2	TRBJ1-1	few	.	TGCGCCAGCAGTGCACTGATGAACACTGAAGCTTTCTTT	CASSALMNTEAFF
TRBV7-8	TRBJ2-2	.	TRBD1	TGTGCCAGCAGCTTAATATCGGCAGGGGGAACCGGGGAGCTGTTTTTT	CASSLISAGGTGELFF
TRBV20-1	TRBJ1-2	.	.	TGCACTCCTCCTGGGGACTATGGCTACCCCTTC	CTPPGDYGYPF
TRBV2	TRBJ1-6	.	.	TGTGCCAGCAGGCTGACAGGCAATAATTCACCCCTCCACTTT	CASRLTGNNSPLHF
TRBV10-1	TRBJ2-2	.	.	TGCGCCAGCAGCCACGTGGACAGTCTAGGCGGGGAGCTGTTTTTT	CASSHVDSLGGELFF
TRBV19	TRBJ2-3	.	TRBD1	TGTGCCAGCGGGACAGGGAGCACAGATACGCAGTATTTT	CASGTGSTDTQYF
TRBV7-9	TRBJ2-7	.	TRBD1	TGTGCCAGCAGAAGGGGACAGTCCGAAGGGGACTACGAGCAGTACTTC	CASRRGQSEGDYEQYF
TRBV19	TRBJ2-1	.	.	TGTGCGTCAGGGGGGTCCTACAATGAGCAGTTCTTC	CASGGSYNEQFF
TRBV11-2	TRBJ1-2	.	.	TGTGCCAGCAGCTTAGAGGCCAAGGAGAACTATGGCTACACCTTC	CASSLEAKENYGYTF
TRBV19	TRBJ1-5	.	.	TGTGCCAGTAGTATGACCGAGGCGGGTCAGCCCCAGCATTTT	CASSMTEAGQPQHF
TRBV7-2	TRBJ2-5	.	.	TGTGCCAGCAAAACTGACAGAACGGGAGAGACCCAGTACTTC	CASKTDRTGETQYF
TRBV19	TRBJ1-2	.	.	TGTGCCAGTAGGCGAACAGGGAAGGACTATGGCTACACCTTC	CASRRTGKDYGYTF
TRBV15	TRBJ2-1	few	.	TGTGCCACCAGCAGCGGGACTGGTCTATACAATGAGCAGTTCTTC	CATSSGTGLYNEQFF
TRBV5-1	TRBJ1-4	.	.	TGCGCCAGCAGCATTGGTGGGGGCGCGGAGGAAAAACTGTTTTTT	CASSIGGGAEEKLFF
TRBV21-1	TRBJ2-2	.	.	TGTGCCAGCAGCAAAGGGGGGGTTCCTCCCCACGGGGAGCTGTTTTTT	CASSKGGVPPHGELFF
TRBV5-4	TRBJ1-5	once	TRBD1	TGTGCCAGCAGCTTGGGCGGACAGGGTGGGGACTTGCAGCCCCAGCATTTT	CASSLGGQGGDLQPQHF
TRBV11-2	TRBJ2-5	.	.	TGTGCCAGCAGCCCAGATCGGACCCAGTACTTC	CASSPDRTQYF
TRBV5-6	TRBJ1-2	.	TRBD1	TGTGCCAGCAGCTTGGCAGGGGGTGGCTACACCTTC	CASSLAGGGYTF
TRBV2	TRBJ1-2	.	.	TGTGCCAGCAGCTCGGCTCCATACTATGGCTACCCCTTC	CASSSAPYYGYPF
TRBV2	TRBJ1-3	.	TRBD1	TGTGCCAGCAATCCACAGACAGGGGTAGGAAACACCATATATTTT	CASNPQTGVGNTIYF
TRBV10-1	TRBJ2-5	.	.	TGCGCCAGCAGTGAGTCCGTTGCTAAGGAGACCCAGTACTTC	CASSESVAKETQYF